The 27 T cell receptor beta chains listed next were all sequenced from one sample in a study of shared clonotypes between healthy human individuals. Here immunoSEQ multiplex PCR was the method, and the copy in TCRdb shows in-frame clones only, minus some. The table shows approximately 1.5 million clones, with approximately 98.5% occurring only once. Sequenced: naive CD4+ T cells sorted from blood. Noted subset: CD45RA+ positively selected. These receptors originate from a man aged 30 to 45 in good health.

The chain uses TRBV2 and TRBJ1-2; the D gene is possibly TRBD1 (5 bases). The CDR3 consists of 12 residues. Germline CDR1 SNHLY, CDR2 FYNNEI. Between the trimmed V and J ends, which lost 6 bases and 6 bases, there was a span of 11 bases. Written as DNA, the CDR3 is TGTGCCAGCAGGGGTAGGGGTGATGGCTACACCTTC. Its translation: CASRGRGDGYTF.

On this clone: Germline is not matched at one junction end, which may reflect a read error. The chain carries TRBV7-7 and TRBJ1-1, with D hard to call. The CDR3 is 13 residues long. In germline, CDR1 is SSHAT, CDR2 FNYEAQ (reference sequence). DNA of the CDR3: TGTGCTAGCAGCTTCACAGTGAACACTGAAGCTTTCTTT. This encodes CASSFTVNTEAFF.

This chain links TRBV6-5 with TRBJ2-7; 9 positions agree with TRBD2. V lost 6 bases, J lost 3 bases, and 9 bases stayed unmatched. The CDR3 consists of 15 residues. The germline V gene has CDR1 MNHEY and CDR2 SVGAGI. Here the CDR3 reads CASSPSWTSDYEQYF. In nucleotides, the CDR3 is TGTGCCAGCAGCCCATCTTGGACTAGCGACTACGAGCAGTACTTC.

The chain has TRBV7-2 and TRBJ2-7; TRBD2 matches at 7 bases. Losses at the gene ends were 2 bases for V and 0 bases for J; bases not matched to a gene: 4. This CDR3 has 15 amino acids. CDR1 and CDR2 from the germline V gene are SGHTA and FQGNSA. CDR3 bases: TGTGCCAGCAGCTTACTAGCGGCTAGCTCCTACGAGCAGTACTTC. It translates to CASSLLAASSYEQYF. Full variable domain (rest looked up from reference TRBV7-2 and TRBJ2-7): GAGVSQSPSNKVTEKGKDVELRCDPISGHTALYWYRQSLGQGLEFLIYFQGNSAPDKSGLPSDRFSAERTGGSVSTLTIQRTQQEDSAVYLCASSLLAASSYEQYFGPGTRLTVT.

V gene TRBV11-2 combines with J gene TRBJ2-1; TRBD1 matches 7 bases. Germline CDR1 is SGHAT and CDR2 is FQNNGV. V was pared by 7 bases and J by 4 bases, with 7 bases of the junction left unmatched. The CDR3 is 14 amino acids. CDR3: CASTQPDRYNEQFF. The CDR3 DNA is TGTGCCAGCACCCAACCGGACAGGTACAATGAGCAGTTCTTC.

This chain connects TRBV18 to TRBJ1-5; no reliable D call. CDR1 is KGHSH and CDR2 is LQKENI in the germline V gene. Deletions cut 5 bases from V and 0 bases from J, with 14 bases between. This CDR3 is built from 16 residues. CDR3 DNA sequence: TGTGCCAGCTCATCATTACACGATCCTAGCAATCAGCCCCAGCATTTT. Amino acids: CASSSLHDPSNQPQHF. The variable domain in full, completed from reference TRBV18 and TRBJ1-5, reads NAGVMQNPRHLVRRRGQEARLRCSPMKGHSHVYWYRQLPEEGLKFMVYLQKENIIDESGMPKERFSAEFPKEGPSILRIQQVVRGDSAAYFCASSSLHDPSNQPQHFGDGTRLSIL.

CDR3: CASSLEHNYNEQFF. Here the CDR3 DNA reads TGTGCCAGCAGCTTAGAACACAATTACAATGAGCAGTTCTTC. This chain joins TRBV7-9 and TRBJ2-1; D not certain. Looked up from germline, CDR1 is SEHNR and CDR2 is FQNEAQ (reference sequence). The CDR3 has 14 residues. V lost 1 base to trimming and J lost 4 bases, with 8 bases between them.

The CDR3 nucleotides are TGTGCCAGCAGCTTAGGCGCGGGAGTACACACCGGGGAGCTGTTTTTT. Amino acid sequence: CASSLGAGVHTGELFF. The chain combines TRBV13 with TRBJ2-2, with TRBD2 identical over 7 bases. This CDR3 has 16 amino acids. Germline V CDR1 and CDR2: PRHDT, FYEKMQ (reference sequence). The V gene end was trimmed by 0 bases and the J gene end by 3 bases; junction bases not matched to a gene: 4.

This rearrangement joins TRBV18 to TRBJ2-1; 7 bases are shared with TRBD2. Germline V lookup: CDR1 KGHSH, CDR2 LQKENI. The V gene end was trimmed by 2 bases and the J gene end by 6 bases; junction bases not matched to a gene: 7. CDR3 length: 15 amino acids. The CDR3: CASSPLSGTTNEQFF. CDR3 in DNA: TGTGCCAGCTCACCATTGAGCGGGACTACCAATGAGCAGTTCTTC.

J is TRBJ2-2 and V is TRBV15, with no clear D. This CDR3 region has 13 residues. Germline V CDR1 and CDR2: LNHNV, YYDKDF (reference sequence). Trimming pared 3 bases from V and 7 bases from J, leaving 9 bases between. The CDR3 region has the DNA TGTGCCACCAGCAGGCGCACCGACGGGGAGCTGTTTTTT. Translating it yields CATSRRTDGELFF.

The genes are TRBV7-2 and TRBJ1-1; the match to TRBD1 covers 8 bases. V shed 4 bases and J 11 bases; nucleotides not matched to a gene: 12. CDR1 and CDR2 from the germline V gene are SGHTA and FQGNSA. The CDR3 consists of 14 residues. For the CDR3, the DNA is TGTGCCAGCAGCTCCTCCTTGACAGGGGAGTTGGCTTTCTTT. Protein sequence: CASSSSLTGELAFF.

This clone was counted a single time. The chain combines TRBV18 with TRBJ2-7; 7 bases match TRBD2. Losses at the gene ends were 3 bases for V and 5 bases for J; bases not matched to a gene: 13. The CDR3 length is 16 residues. Germline V gene data show CDR1 as KGHSH and CDR2 as LQKENI. CDR3 DNA: TGTGCCAGCTCACCCTTACGGGGAGGGAGCGCCCACGAGCAGTACTTC. Amino acid sequence: CASSPLRGGSAHEQYF.

The rearrangement joins TRBV9 to TRBJ2-2; 7 bases align to TRBD1. CDR3 length: 15 residues. The trim removed 4 bases at V and 2 bases at J, leaving 5 bases unmatched. The germline V gene encodes CDR1 SGDLS and CDR2 YYNGEE. The CDR3 DNA sequence: TGTGCCAGCAGCTACAGGACAGGAAACACCGGGGAGCTGTTTTTT. Encoded protein: CASSYRTGNTGELFF.

The chain uses TRBV27 and TRBJ1-1; TRBD1 matches 8 bases. CDR3 length equals 13 residues. The V segment lost 4 bases and the J segment 4 bases; nucleotides outside the gene matches: 2. The germline V gene has CDR1 MNHEY and CDR2 SMNVEV (reference sequence). CDR3 protein: CASSWDRSTEAFF. CDR3 nucleotides: TGTGCCAGCAGTTGGGACAGGAGCACTGAAGCTTTCTTT.

The genes are TRBV5-4 and TRBJ2-2; maybe TRBD2 (6 bases). Trimming stripped 2 bases from V and 0 bases from J, with 11 bases between. Germline-derived CDR1 and CDR2 are SGHNT and YYREEE (reference sequence). CDR3 size: 16 residues. The CDR3 coding sequence is TGTGCCAGCAGCTTAGCTAGCGAACCGAACACCGGGGAGCTGTTTTTT. It is translated as CASSLASEPNTGELFF. Looking up the rest from reference TRBV5-4 and TRBJ2-2 gives the full variable domain: ETGVTQSPTHLIKTRGQQVTLRCSSQSGHNTVSWYQQALGQGPQFIFQYYREEENGRGNFPPRFSGLQFPNYSSELNVNALELDDSALYLCASSLASEPNTGELFFGEGSRLTVL.

For this clone: Other nucleotide sequences in the sample specify the same CDR3. This chain links TRBV9 with TRBJ2-7; D might be TRBD1 (6 bases). The CDR3 spans 13 residues. In germline, CDR1 is SGDLS, CDR2 YYNGEE. Trimming took 0 bases from V and 7 from J, leaving 11 bases between them. The CDR3 is CASSVVGQGEQYF. CDR3 bases: TGTGCCAGCAGCGTAGTTGGGCAGGGGGAGCAGTACTTC. The complete variable domain, with remaining parts taken from reference TRBV9 and TRBJ2-7, reads DSGVTQTPKHLITATGQRVTLRCSPRSGDLSVYWYQQSLDQGLQFLIQYYNGEERAKGNILERFSAQQFPDLHSELNLSSLELGDSALYFCASSVVGQGEQYFGPGTRLTVT.

This chain connects TRBV10-2 to TRBJ1-3; D ambiguous. Germline CDR1 reads WSHSY; CDR2 reads SAAADI. Trimming pared 4 bases from V and 4 bases from J, leaving 2 bases between. This CDR3 contains 11 residues. The CDR3 coding sequence is TGCGCCAGCAGTGGGGGAAACACCATATATTTT. Protein sequence: CASSGGNTIYF.

With respect to this clone: The sample has other DNA sequences that encode this CDR3 too. The chain combines TRBV7-9 with TRBJ2-3; D gene unclear. The CDR3 spans 12 residues. Trimming pared 5 bases from V and 2 bases from J, leaving 5 bases between. Germline V CDR1 and CDR2: SEHNR, FQNEAQ (reference sequence). The CDR3 spells CASSPHTDTQYF. CDR3 nucleotides: TGTGCCAGCAGCCCCCACACAGATACGCAGTATTTT.

The chain recombines TRBV7-9 with TRBJ2-1, with D perhaps matching TRBD2 (5 bases). V was clipped by 8 bases and J by 8 bases, with 28 bases between them. CDR1 SEHNR and CDR2 FQNEAQ come from the germline V gene (reference sequence). There are 17 residues in the CDR3. The CDR3: CASFSQTPRRVRDEQFF. CDR3 sequence (DNA): TGTGCCAGCTTCTCTCAAACCCCCCGGCGGGTCCGCGATGAGCAGTTCTTC.

V usage is TRBV25-1 and J usage is TRBJ2-1; 8 bases fit TRBD1. The CDR3 sequence is 15 residues long. Germline trimming cut 4 bases from V and 5 bases from J; bases unmatched to any gene: 7. CDR1 MGHDK and CDR2 SYGVNS come from the germline V gene. The CDR3 region is CASSADRAMDNEQFF. CDR3 coding DNA: TGTGCCAGCAGTGCGGACAGGGCGATGGACAATGAGCAGTTCTTC.

The CDR3 loop is CASSLEGGKAYEQYF. The DNA for the CDR3 is TGTGCCAGCAGTTTAGAGGGGGGGAAGGCCTACGAGCAGTACTTC. V usage is TRBV27 and J usage is TRBJ2-7; D is perhaps TRBD2 (7 bases). Germline lookup yields CDR1 MNHEY and CDR2 SMNVEV (reference sequence). CDR3 size: 15 residues. The ends were cut back, 2 bases at V and 2 bases at J, with 13 bases in the middle.

The J gene is TRBJ2-7, the V gene TRBV5-1, with 9 bases fitting TRBD2. The CDR3 extends over 16 amino acids. V lost 1 base to trimming and J lost 4 bases; unmatched junction nucleotides: 9. CDR1 and CDR2 (germline): SGHRS, YFSETQ. The chain's CDR3 is CASSLFSSGISYEQYF. The DNA for the CDR3 is TGCGCCAGCAGCTTGTTTTCTAGCGGGATTTCTTACGAGCAGTACTTC.

The chain joins TRBV18 to TRBJ2-5; TRBD1 is a possible D gene (5 bases). The CDR3 is 14 amino acids. V shed 3 bases and J shed 2 bases, with 10 bases lying between them. The germline V gene encodes CDR1 KGHSH and CDR2 LQKENI. The CDR3 region is CASSPAWTQETQYF. CDR3 nucleotide sequence: TGTGCCAGCTCACCCGCCTGGACACAAGAGACCCAGTACTTC.

The chain has TRBV19 and TRBJ1-5, with D perhaps TRBD1 (6 bases). CDR3 length equals 17 residues. V lost 3 bases, J lost 1 base, and 16 bases lay in between. Per germline, CDR1 LNHDA and CDR2 SQIVND (reference sequence). CDR3 coding DNA: TGTGCCAGTAGTATGGCGTGGGGCAGGGGAAGCAATCAGCCCCAGCATTTT. This encodes CASSMAWGRGSNQPQHF.

This clone has a handful of counts. Other nucleotide sequences from this sample produce the same CDR3. This chain links TRBV28 with TRBJ2-5; no firm D call. V dropped 2 bases and J dropped 5 bases, with 3 bases sitting between them. The CDR3 loop spans 11 amino acids. Germline V lookup: CDR1 MDHEN, CDR2 SYDVKM. This CDR3 reads CASSLGETQYF. The CDR3 DNA reads TGTGCCAGCAGTTTAGGGGAGACCCAGTACTTC.

This CDR3 is CASSLAVKDEQFF. CDR3 DNA sequence: TGTGCCAGCAGCTTGGCGGTTAAGGATGAGCAGTTCTTC. The gene calls are TRBV5-4 and TRBJ2-1; D is undetermined. Germline CDR1 SGHNT, CDR2 YYREEE (reference sequence). V lost 0 bases to trimming and J lost 8 bases, with 9 bases between them. The CDR3 length is 13 residues. The full variable domain, completed using reference TRBV5-4 and TRBJ2-1, is ETGVTQSPTHLIKTRGQQVTLRCSSQSGHNTVSWYQQALGQGPQFIFQYYREEENGRGNFPPRFSGLQFPNYSSELNVNALELDDSALYLCASSLAVKDEQFFGPGTRLTVL.

V and J are TRBV30 and TRBJ2-7, with 10 positions matching TRBD1. V lost 8 bases and J lost 5; bases outside the gene matches: 9. The CDR3 sequence is 13 residues long. Germline V gene data show CDR1 as GTSNPN and CDR2 as SVGIG (reference sequence). CDR3 region: CAPGTGAFHEQYF. The DNA for the CDR3 is TGTGCCCCCGGGACAGGGGCTTTCCACGAGCAGTACTTC.